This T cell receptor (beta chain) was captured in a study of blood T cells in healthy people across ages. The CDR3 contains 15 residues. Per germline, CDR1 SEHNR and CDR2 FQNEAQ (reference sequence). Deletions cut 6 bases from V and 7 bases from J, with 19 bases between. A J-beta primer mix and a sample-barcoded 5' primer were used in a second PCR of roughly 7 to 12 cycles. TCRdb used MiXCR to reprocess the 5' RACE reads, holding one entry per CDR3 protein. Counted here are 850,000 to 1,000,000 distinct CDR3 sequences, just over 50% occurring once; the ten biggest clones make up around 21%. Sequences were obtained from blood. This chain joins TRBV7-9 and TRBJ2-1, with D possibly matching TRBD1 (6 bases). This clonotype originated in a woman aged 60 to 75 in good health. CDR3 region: CASSPGWQGLNEQFF. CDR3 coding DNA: TGTGCCAGCAGTCCCGGGTGGCAGGGGTTGAATGAGCAGTTCTTC. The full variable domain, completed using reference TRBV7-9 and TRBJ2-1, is DTGVSQNPRHKITKRGQNVTFRCDPISEHNRLYWYRQTLGQGPEFLTYFQNEAQLEKSRLLSDRFSAERPKGSFSTLEIQRTEQGDSAMYLCASSPGWQGLNEQFFGPGTRLTVL.